These 4 T cell receptor beta chains originate from one sample sequenced in a study of shared clonotypes between healthy human individuals. Repertoires were generated with immunoSEQ multiplex PCR, while TCRdb's copy carries only in-frame clones and drops some. There are approximately 530,000 clones in the sample; 95% to 97% occur only once, and about 0.06% lies in the top ten. The source material was naive CD4+ T cells sorted from blood. Described subset: CD45RA+ positively selected. Receptors were obtained from a woman in her twenties or thirties in good health.

The chain carries TRBV7-6 and TRBJ2-1; the match to TRBD2 covers 11 bases. The CDR3 totals 16 residues. From germline, CDR1 is SGHVS and CDR2 FNYEAQ. The V and J ends lost 5 bases and 7 bases, in that order; junction bases with no gene match: 10. The DNA of the CDR3 is TGTGCCAGCAGCCCAATTGGGACTAGCGGACTAAATGAGCAGTTCTTC. Amino acids: CASSPIGTSGLNEQFF. The variable domain in full, completed from reference TRBV7-6 and TRBJ2-1, reads GAGVSQSPRYKVTKRGQDVALRCDPISGHVSLYWYRQALGQGPEFLTYFNYEAQQDKSGLPNDRFSAERPEGSISTLTIQRTEQRDSAMYRCASSPIGTSGLNEQFFGPGTRLTVL.

V gene TRBV9 combines with J gene TRBJ2-2, with no clear D. The CDR3 spans 14 residues. CDR1 and CDR2 from the germline V gene are SGDLS and YYNGEE. V shed 0 bases and J shed 3 bases, with 6 bases lying between them. The CDR3 loop is CASSVAMYTGELFF. DNA of the CDR3: TGTGCCAGCAGCGTAGCTATGTACACCGGGGAGCTGTTTTTT.

The rearrangement joins TRBV5-5 to TRBJ1-2; maybe TRBD1 (6 bases). V was clipped by 9 bases and J by 0 bases, with 18 bases between them. Germline CDR1 and CDR2: SGHKS and YYEKEE (reference sequence). This CDR3 is 15 amino acids long. The CDR3 coding sequence is TGTGCCACCCAGTGGGGGCTACAAGCTAACTATGGCTACACCTTC. This sequence encodes CATQWGLQANYGYTF. Full variable domain (missing parts from reference TRBV5-5 and TRBJ1-2): DAGVTQSPTHLIKTRGQQVTLRCSPISGHKSVSWYQQVLGQGPQFIFQYYEKEERGRGNFPDRFSARQFPNYSSELNVNALLLGDSALYLCATQWGLQANYGYTFGSGTRLTVV.

This rearrangement joins TRBV28 to TRBJ1-5; D remains unclear. CDR3 length equals 14 residues. Germline V CDR1 and CDR2: MDHEN, SYDVKM. Trimming removed 6 bases from V and 5 bases from J, with 14 bases in between. The CDR3 is CASRLDVPYQPQHF. The CDR3 DNA reads TGTGCCAGCAGGTTGGACGTGCCATATCAGCCCCAGCATTTT.